The rows below give T cell receptor beta chains drawn from one sample of a study of OX40 agonist ivuxolimab in advanced cancers. Generated by immunoSEQ multiplex PCR, the TCRdb table keeps only in-frame clones and is missing some. The sample carries roughly 71,000 clones, roughly 73% recorded once. Sequencing used CD4+ or CD8+ T cells sorted from blood, obtained in a trial of the OX40 agonist ivuxolimab. Receptor source: an adult with an advanced solid tumor such as melanoma, head and neck, liver or kidney cancer. The CDR3 runs from the conserved cysteine through the conserved F or W. The D gene is left open where the match is weak. Expanded clones get a size class; other rows say once, few or many, or leave the size out.

TRBV19	NA	TRBJ1-2	TRBD1	TGTGCCAGTAGTATAGATGGCCCGGGACAGGGAAGGGATGGCTACACCTTC	CASSIDGPGQGRDGYTF
TRBV27	NA	TRBJ2-2	NA	TGTGCCAGCAGGCGCCCGGGCCCGAACACCGGGGAGCTGTTTTTT	CASRRPGPNTGELFF
TRBV15	NA	TRBJ2-3	NA	TGTGCCACCAGCAGACAGGGCTCAGATACGCAGTATTTT	CATSRQGSDTQYF
TRBV6-5	NA	TRBJ1-1	NA	TGTGCCAGTAAGGGTGCTATGAACACTGAAGCTTTCTTT	CASKGAMNTEAFF
TRBV6-6	NA	TRBJ1-2	TRBD1	TGTGCCACCGACAGGGGGCATGGCTACACCTTC	CATDRGHGYTF
TRBV5-1	NA	TRBJ2-1	NA	TGCGCCAGCAGCTTCCTAGAAGTATCCAATGAGCAGTTCTTC	CASSFLEVSNEQFF
TRBV21-1	NA	TRBJ2-7	NA	TGTGCCAGCAGCGCACACAGGGGGCGGTTGCACGAGCAGTACTTC	CASSAHRGRLHEQYF
TRBV11-1	few	TRBJ2-2	TRBD2	TGTGCTACCAGAAAAAGGGGTAGCGGGGGCCAAAACACCGGGGAGCTGTTTTTT	CATRKRGSGGQNTGELFF
TRBV4-2	NA	TRBJ1-1	NA	TGTGCCAGCAGCCAAGACCTAAATCTCAACACTGAAGCTTTCTTT	CASSQDLNLNTEAFF
TRBV7-9	NA	TRBJ1-2	NA	TGTGCCAGCAGCCCCTCTCGGGGGGCAGATCTCGATGGCTACACCTTC	CASSPSRGADLDGYTF
TRBV6-1	once	TRBJ1-2	NA	TGTGCCGGCCAGGGGACCTATGGCTACACCTTC	CAGQGTYGYTF
TRBV28	NA	TRBJ2-1	TRBD2	TGTGCCAGCAGTCCGGGGACTACCAGCTCCTACAATGAGCAGTTCTTC	CASSPGTTSSYNEQFF
TRBV18	NA	TRBJ2-5	NA	TGTGCCAGCTCACCAAGGGCAGCTGAAGAGACCCAGTACTTC	CASSPRAAEETQYF
TRBV19	few	TRBJ1-4	TRBD1	TGTGCCAGTAATCGACAGGGGTATGAAAAACTGTTTTTT	CASNRQGYEKLFF
TRBV4-2	NA	TRBJ1-2	NA	TGTGCCAGCAGCCAAGATCATGGAGGGGACTATGGCTACACCTTC	CASSQDHGGDYGYTF
TRBV18	NA	TRBJ2-1	NA	TGTGCCAGCTCACAAGGCCTATACAATGAGCAGTTCTTC	CASSQGLYNEQFF
TRBV9	once	TRBJ2-3	TRBD2	TGTGCCAGCAGCGTAGTCCCGCGGGAGGGCCCTACCGATACGCAGTATTTT	CASSVVPREGPTDTQYF
TRBV28	NA	TRBJ2-5	TRBD1	TGTGCCAGCGCCGGGACAGGGAAAGAGACCCAGTACTTC	CASAGTGKETQYF
TRBV2	NA	TRBJ2-3	TRBD2	TGTGCCAGCAGCATGGGACTAGCGGGGGCCACAGATACGCAGTATTTT	CASSMGLAGATDTQYF
TRBV27	NA	TRBJ2-7	TRBD2	TGTGCCAGCGAGCGGGGGTCTCTATACTCCTACGAGCAGTACTTC	CASERGSLYSYEQYF
TRBV30	NA	TRBJ2-7	NA	TGTGCCTGGAGTGTACTTGGGGGCCGTGGGGAGCAGTACTTC	CAWSVLGGRGEQYF
TRBV2	NA	TRBJ2-5	TRBD2	TGTGCCAGCACCCCCAGCGGGAAGGAGACCCAGTACTTC	CASTPSGKETQYF
TRBV5-1	NA	TRBJ2-3	NA	TGCGCCAGCAGCTTAAGGGGAGATACGCAGTATTTT	CASSLRGDTQYF
TRBV10-1	NA	TRBJ2-7	TRBD2	TGCGCCAGCAGTGCTAGCGGGGCCTACGAGCAGTACTTC	CASSASGAYEQYF
TRBV28	NA	TRBJ1-4	NA	TGTGCCAGCAGTTATGTGCGTAATGAAAAACTGTTTTTT	CASSYVRNEKLFF
TRBV30	NA	TRBJ1-2	NA	TGTGCCTGGAGCCCCAGCCGGGGAGGCTACACCTTC	CAWSPSRGGYTF
TRBV18	NA	TRBJ2-1	TRBD2	TGTGCCAGCTCACCATTATCTAGCGGGAGATACAATGAGCAGTTCTTC	CASSPLSSGRYNEQFF
TRBV6-5	NA	TRBJ1-1	NA	TGTGCCAGCAGTTACGGGGGTGTGAACACTGAAGCTTTCTTT	CASSYGGVNTEAFF
TRBV5-6	NA	TRBJ2-7	NA	TGTGCCAGCAGCTTCGACAGATCCCCCTACGAGCAGTACTTC	CASSFDRSPYEQYF
TRBV6-6	NA	TRBJ1-1	TRBD1	TGTGCCAGCAAAATACAGGGGACTGAAGCTTTCTTT	CASKIQGTEAFF
TRBV6-6	many	TRBJ2-7	NA	TGTGCCAGCAGTTTTGGACTGGACTACGAGCAGTACTTC	CASSFGLDYEQYF
TRBV18	NA	TRBJ2-3	NA	TGTGCCAGCTCACCGCCCTTGGCGGGCACAGATACGCAGTATTTT	CASSPPLAGTDTQYF
TRBV30	NA	TRBJ1-2	TRBD1	TGTGCCTGGAGCCGGGACAGGGGCAACTATGGCTACACCTTC	CAWSRDRGNYGYTF
TRBV11-3	NA	TRBJ1-1	NA	TGTGCCAGCAGCCCCGGGACGGCGAACACTGAAGCTTTCTTT	CASSPGTANTEAFF
TRBV7-3	NA	TRBJ2-3	TRBD2	TGTGCCAGCAGCTTAATCGTGGGAGGGGGCACAGATACGCAGTATTTT	CASSLIVGGGTDTQYF
TRBV7-9	NA	TRBJ1-2	NA	TGTGCCAGCAGCTCCTCCGGGACACCTATGGGCTACACCTTC	CASSSSGTPMGYTF
TRBV10-3	once	TRBJ2-3	NA	TGTGCCATCAAAGCTAGCGACACAGATACGCAGTATTTT	CAIKASDTDTQYF
TRBV6-1	NA	TRBJ2-6	NA	TGTGCCAGCAGTGACTTGGGTAGGGGGGCCAACGTCCTGACTTTC	CASSDLGRGANVLTF
TRBV6-6	few	TRBJ1-3	NA	TGTGCCAGCACCAACGGGCGAGCAGGGGTGAACACCATATATTTT	CASTNGRAGVNTIYF
TRBV4-2	NA	TRBJ2-7	NA	TGTGCCAGCAGCCCCGCCGGAGGGGCTAGGATGAACGAGCAGTACTTC	CASSPAGGARMNEQYF
TRBV20-1	NA	TRBJ2-7	NA	TGCAGTGGAGACTCCGAGCAGTACTTC	CSGDSEQYF
TRBV5-4	NA	TRBJ1-2	NA	TGTGCCAGCAGCTTGGGGGGGGCATATGGCTACACCTTC	CASSLGGAYGYTF
TRBV6-6	NA	TRBJ1-2	NA	TGTGCCAGCAACACCAGGGGTAACTATGGCTACACCTTC	CASNTRGNYGYTF
TRBV19	few	TRBJ1-5	TRBD1	TGTGCCAGTAGCTACCGGGACAGGGATCAGCCCCAGCATTTT	CASSYRDRDQPQHF
TRBV19	NA	TRBJ2-3	NA	TGTGCCAGTAGTGCTCTTGGGGCAGGGTTTTGGGCAGATACGCAGTATTTT	CASSALGAGFWADTQYF